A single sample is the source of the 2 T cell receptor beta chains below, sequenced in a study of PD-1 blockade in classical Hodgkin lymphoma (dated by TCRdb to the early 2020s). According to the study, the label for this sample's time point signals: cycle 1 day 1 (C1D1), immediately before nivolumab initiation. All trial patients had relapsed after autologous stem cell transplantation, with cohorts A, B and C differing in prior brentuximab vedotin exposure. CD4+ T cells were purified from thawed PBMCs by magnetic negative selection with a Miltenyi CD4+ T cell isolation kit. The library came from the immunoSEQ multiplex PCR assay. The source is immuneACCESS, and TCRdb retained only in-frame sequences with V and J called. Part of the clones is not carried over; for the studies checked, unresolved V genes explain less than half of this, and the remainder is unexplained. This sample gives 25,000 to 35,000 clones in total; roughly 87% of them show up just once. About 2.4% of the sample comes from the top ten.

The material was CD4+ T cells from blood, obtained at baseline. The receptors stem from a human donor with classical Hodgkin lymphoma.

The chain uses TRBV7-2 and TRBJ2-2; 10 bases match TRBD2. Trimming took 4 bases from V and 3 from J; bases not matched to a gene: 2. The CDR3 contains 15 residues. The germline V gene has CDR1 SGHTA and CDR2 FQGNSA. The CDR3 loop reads CASSWTSGYTGELFF. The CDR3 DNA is TGTGCCAGCAGCTGGACTAGCGGCTACACCGGGGAGCTGTTTTTT.

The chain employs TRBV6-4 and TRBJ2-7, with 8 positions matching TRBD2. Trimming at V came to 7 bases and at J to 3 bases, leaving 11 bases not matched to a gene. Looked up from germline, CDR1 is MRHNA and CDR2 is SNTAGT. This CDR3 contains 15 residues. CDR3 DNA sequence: TGTGCCAGCATTATCGGACTAGCATGTAACTACGAGCAGTACTTC. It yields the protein CASIIGLACNYEQYF.